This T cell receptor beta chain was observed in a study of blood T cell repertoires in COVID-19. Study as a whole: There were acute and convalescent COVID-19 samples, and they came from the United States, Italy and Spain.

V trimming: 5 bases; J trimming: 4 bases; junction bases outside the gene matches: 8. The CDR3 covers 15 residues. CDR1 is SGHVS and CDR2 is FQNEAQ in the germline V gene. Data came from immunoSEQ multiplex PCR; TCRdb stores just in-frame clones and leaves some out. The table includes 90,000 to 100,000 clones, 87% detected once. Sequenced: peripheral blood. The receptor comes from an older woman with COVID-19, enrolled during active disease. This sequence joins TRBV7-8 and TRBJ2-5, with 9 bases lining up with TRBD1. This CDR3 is CASSAYRGPGETQYF. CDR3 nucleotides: TGTGCCAGCAGCGCATACAGGGGGCCGGGAGAGACCCAGTACTTC.